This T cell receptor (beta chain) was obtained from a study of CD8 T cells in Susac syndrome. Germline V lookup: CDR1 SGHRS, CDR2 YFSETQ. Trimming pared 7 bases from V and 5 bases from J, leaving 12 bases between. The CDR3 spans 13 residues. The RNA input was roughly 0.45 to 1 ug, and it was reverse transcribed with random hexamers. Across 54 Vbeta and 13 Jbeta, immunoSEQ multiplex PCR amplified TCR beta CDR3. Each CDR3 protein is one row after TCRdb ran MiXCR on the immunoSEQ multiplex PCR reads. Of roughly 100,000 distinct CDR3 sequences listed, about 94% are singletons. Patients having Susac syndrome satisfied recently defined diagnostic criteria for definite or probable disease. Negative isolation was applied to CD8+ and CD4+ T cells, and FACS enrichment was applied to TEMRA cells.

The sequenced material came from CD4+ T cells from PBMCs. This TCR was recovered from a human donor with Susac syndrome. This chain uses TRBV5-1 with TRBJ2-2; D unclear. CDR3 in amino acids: CASAITVTGELFF. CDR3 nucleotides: TGCGCCAGCGCAATAACAGTTACCGGGGAGCTGTTTTTT.